The present entry profiles one T cell receptor (beta chain) with its context. Its antigen is not known. A deep-level run was used for the assay. Repertoires were generated with immunoSEQ multiplex PCR, while TCRdb's copy carries only in-frame clones and drops some. The profile covers approximately 2,300,000 clones, with 85% to 95% appearing a single time and 0.37% taken by the ten largest. The source of the sample is a study of shared clonotypes between healthy human individuals. Turning to the study itself: Three CD4 naive, three CD4 memory, two CD8 naive and one CD8 memory plate were used per donor.

Findings of the study overall: Investigators expected sequencing depth to affect clonotype sharing among donors. Exclusively blood specimens were collected; tissue repertoires likely differ.

CDR3 size: 19 residues. What was sequenced was naive CD4+ T cells from PBMCs. The subset here: CD45RA+ positively selected. V gene TRBV21-1 combines with J gene TRBJ2-7; TRBD2 reflects the table's D call only, with no check against the DNA. TRBV21-1 has pseudogene status. This TCR derives from a man between 18 and 29 years old in good health. Some clones in this sample may be carry-over from other donors' samples. CDR3 amino acids: CASSRKGGRLAGGLREQYF. The CDR3 DNA is TGTGCCAGCAGCCGAAAGGGGGGGAGACTAGCGGGAGGGTTGCGCGAGCAGTACTTC.